The 30 T cell receptor beta chains given below trace back to one sample, sequenced in a study of blood T cell repertoires in COVID-19. Here immunoSEQ multiplex PCR was the method, and the copy in TCRdb shows in-frame clones only, minus some. This table has 150,000 to 200,000 clones, 80% to 85% appearing once. Sequenced sample: peripheral blood. These receptors all come from a woman over 75 with active or convalescent COVID-19.

V gene TRBV10-1 combines with J gene TRBJ1-1; perhaps TRBD1 as D (5 bases). Trimming cost V 2 bases and J 1 base, with 8 bases left between them. This CDR3 has 14 amino acids. CDR1 is WNHNN and CDR2 is SYGVQD in the germline V gene (reference sequence). CDR3: CASSETGGNTEAFF. The CDR3 DNA is TGCGCCAGCAGTGAGACAGGCGGGAACACTGAAGCTTTCTTT.

The chain is built from TRBV9 and TRBJ2-5, with a possible D match to TRBD1 (6 bases). The CDR3 loop spans 14 amino acids. The V gene's germline CDR1 is SGDLS and CDR2 YYNGEE. V was pared by 1 base and J by 5 bases, with 12 bases between. The CDR3, as DNA: TGTGCCAGCAGCGTACAGGGGAATAAGGAGACCCAGTACTTC. It yields the protein CASSVQGNKETQYF.

This clone was observed a handful of times. The V gene is TRBV19, the J gene TRBJ2-3; D possibly corresponds to TRBD2 (6 bases). CDR1 LNHDA and CDR2 SQIVND come from the germline V gene (reference sequence). The CDR3 is 15 residues long. Trimming cost V 7 bases and J 6 bases, with 20 bases left between them. As DNA, the CDR3 is TGTGCCAGTAAGGCCGGCGCGGGGTCGGCCGATACGCAGTATTTT. Translated, it gives CASKAGAGSADTQYF. The full variable domain, rest sourced from reference TRBV19 and TRBJ2-3, is DGGITQSPKYLFRKEGQNVTLSCEQNLNHDAMYWYRQDPGQGLRLIYYSQIVNDFQKGDIAEGYSVSREKKESFPLTVTSAQKNPTAFYLCASKAGAGSADTQYFGPGTRLTVL.

V is TRBV5-6 and J is TRBJ2-5, with D possibly matching TRBD1 (5 bases). CDR3 length: 13 amino acids. CDR1 and CDR2 from the germline V gene are SGHDT and YYEEEE. Deletions cut 2 bases from V and 5 bases from J, with 10 bases between. The CDR3 DNA follows: TGTGCCAGCAGCTTAGGGGTCGTCGAGACCCAGTACTTC. This gives the protein CASSLGVVETQYF.

V and J are TRBV2 and TRBJ1-6; 8 nucleotides align to TRBD1. Germline V gives CDR1 SNHLY, CDR2 FYNNEI. The ends lost 6 bases at V and 6 bases at J; junction bases unmatched: 1. This CDR3 has 13 amino acids. The CDR3 loop reads CASRDRANSPLHF. In DNA form, the CDR3 reads TGTGCCAGCAGGGACAGGGCTAATTCACCCCTCCACTTT.

The gene calls are TRBV27 and TRBJ2-7; perhaps TRBD2 as D (5 bases). Germline assignment: CDR1 MNHEY and CDR2 SMNVEV (reference sequence). Trimming shortened V by 2 bases and J by 2 bases, and 25 bases separated the two germline ends. This CDR3 contains 19 residues. The CDR3 protein is CASSLRGPDPSANTYEQYF. In nucleotides, the CDR3 is TGTGCCAGCAGTTTACGGGGTCCGGACCCATCGGCTAACACCTACGAGCAGTACTTC.

J is TRBJ2-5 and V is TRBV4-3; 7 bases are shared with TRBD1. J lost 4 bases, V lost 2 bases, and 4 bases had no gene match. The CDR3 runs 14 residues. Germline CDR1 and CDR2: LGHNA and YSLEER. CDR3 sequence (DNA): TGCGCCAGCAGCCAATCCAGACAGGGAGAGACCCAGTACTTC. Translation gives CASSQSRQGETQYF.

CDR3 amino acids: CASRRLASTGELFF. The CDR3 region has the DNA TGTGCCAGCAGGAGACTAGCGAGCACCGGGGAGCTGTTTTTT. The chain employs TRBV2 and TRBJ2-2; 8 positions match TRBD2. Losses at the gene ends were 6 bases for V and 4 bases for J; bases not matched to a gene: 4. The CDR3 runs to 14 residues. CDR1 and CDR2 (germline): SNHLY, FYNNEI.

V and J are TRBV9 and TRBJ1-4; 10 positions agree with TRBD1. The trim removed 2 bases at V and 2 bases at J, leaving 6 bases unmatched. Germline assignment: CDR1 SGDLS and CDR2 YYNGEE. The CDR3 spans 17 residues. The CDR3 here is CASSVGQGGATNEKLFF. The CDR3 bases are TGTGCCAGCAGCGTTGGACAGGGGGGTGCGACTAATGAAAAACTGTTTTTT.

This clone was seen a single time. The rearrangement joins TRBV7-9 to TRBJ2-3, with D possibly TRBD2 on 6 matching bases. Germline values: CDR1 SEHNR, CDR2 FQNEAQ (reference sequence). The CDR3 has 15 residues. With 3 bases removed from V and 3 bases from J, the gap between germline ends came to 13 bases. The CDR3 DNA sequence: TGTGCCAGCAGCTTCGGGGGTGCTCGGACAGATACGCAGTATTTT. As protein: CASSFGGARTDTQYF.

The chain joins TRBV18 to TRBJ1-6; 10 bases map to TRBD1. The CDR3 covers 17 residues. Germline values: CDR1 KGHSH, CDR2 LQKENI. With 3 bases clipped from V and 7 bases from J, the junction kept 9 bases outside the gene matches. The CDR3 protein is CASSPYGTGVSNSPLHF. The DNA of the CDR3 is TGTGCCAGCTCACCGTATGGGACAGGGGTTTCGAATTCACCCCTCCACTTT.

The CDR3 loop is CASSPGGGRDRVLNTEAFF. CDR3 bases: TGTGCCAGCAGCCCTGGGGGAGGCCGGGACAGGGTGTTGAACACTGAAGCTTTCTTT. The chain joins TRBV11-2 to TRBJ1-1, with 9 bases fitting TRBD1. Unmatched junction bases numbered 16, after V lost 5 bases and J lost 0 bases. Germline CDR1 reads SGHAT; CDR2 reads FQNNGV. The CDR3 totals 19 residues.

The table lists this clone with a count of one. CDR3 loop: CASSPASGNEQFF. As DNA, the CDR3 is TGTGCCAGCAGCCCCGCCTCCGGGAATGAGCAGTTCTTC. J is TRBJ2-1 and V is TRBV12-3 or TRBV12-4; D gene unclear. V gave up 6 bases and J gave up 7 bases, with 13 bases separating them. This CDR3 is 13 amino acids long.

This chain joins TRBV5-1 and TRBJ2-5; possibly TRBD1 for D (5 bases). The germline V gene encodes CDR1 SGHRS and CDR2 YFSETQ. V lost 4 bases to trimming and J lost 0 bases, with 7 bases between them. The CDR3 spans 13 residues. CDR3 in DNA: TGCGCCAGCAGCCGACAGTACCAAGAGACCCAGTACTTC. Protein: CASSRQYQETQYF.

The chain recombines TRBV29-1 with TRBJ2-5; 7 nucleotides align to TRBD1. This CDR3 contains 13 residues. Germline CDR1 and CDR2: SQVTM and ANQGSEA. Losses at the gene ends were 5 bases for V and 5 bases for J; bases not matched to a gene: 8. CDR3 nucleotide sequence: TGCAGCGTTCTCCAGAGCAGGGGGGAGACCCAGTACTTC. Translated, it gives CSVLQSRGETQYF.

The chain carries TRBV2 and TRBJ2-7; 10 bases agree with TRBD1. Germline V CDR1 and CDR2: SNHLY, FYNNEI. Losses at the gene ends were 4 bases for V and 3 bases for J; bases not matched to a gene: 15. The length of the CDR3 is 18 residues. The CDR3: CASSGQGQGTALYYEQYF. CDR3 sequence (DNA): TGTGCCAGCAGTGGACAGGGACAGGGGACTGCCCTCTACTACGAGCAGTACTTC.

J is TRBJ1-6 and V is TRBV6-6, with 11 bases lining up with TRBD1. CDR3 length equals 15 residues. V was clipped by 6 bases and J by 11 bases; unmatched bases: 9. Germline CDR1 and CDR2: MNHNY and SVGAGI (reference sequence). CDR3 sequence (DNA): TGTGCCAGCAGCCACGGGACAGGGGGTTTAGCACCCCTCCACTTT. Residues: CASSHGTGGLAPLHF.

This clone came up once. The chain links TRBV27 to TRBJ2-7, with D perhaps matching TRBD1 (6 bases). The germline V and J ends were trimmed by 4 bases and 3 bases, with 16 bases remaining between them. CDR1 MNHEY and CDR2 SMNVEV come from the germline V gene (reference sequence). The CDR3 runs 15 residues. CDR3 in amino acids: CASSYRETGLYEQYF. CDR3 nucleotides: TGTGCCAGCAGTTATCGCGAGACAGGACTCTACGAGCAGTACTTC.

V and J are TRBV7-2 and TRBJ2-2, with 9 bases that match TRBD2. J was trimmed by 0 bases and V by 3 bases; bases with no gene match: 5. This CDR3 has 17 amino acids. Germline loops: CDR1 SGHTA, CDR2 FQGNSA. The CDR3 sequence is CASSLSLAGTNTGELFF. The CDR3 coding sequence is TGTGCCAGCAGCTTGTCCCTAGCGGGGACGAACACCGGGGAGCTGTTTTTT.

CDR3 protein: CASSLGGGQNNQPQHF. The CDR3 DNA follows: TGTGCCAGCAGCTTAGGTGGGGGACAGAACAATCAGCCCCAGCATTTT. This sequence joins TRBV7-2 and TRBJ1-5; 7 bases are a match to TRBD1. The CDR3 runs to 16 residues. With V trimmed by 1 base and J by 3 bases, 6 bases remained unmatched. CDR1 and CDR2 from the germline V gene are SGHTA and FQGNSA. The entire variable domain, with the rest obtained from reference TRBV7-2 and TRBJ1-5, is as follows: GAGVSQSPSNKVTEKGKDVELRCDPISGHTALYWYRQSLGQGLEFLIYFQGNSAPDKSGLPSDRFSAERTGGSVSTLTIQRTQQEDSAVYLCASSLGGGQNNQPQHFGDGTRLSIL.

The chain recombines TRBV7-2 with TRBJ2-2, with a possible D match to TRBD2 (5 bases). V was pared by 1 base and J by 5 bases, with 14 bases between. The CDR3 is 16 residues long. From germline, CDR1 is SGHTA and CDR2 FQGNSA. The CDR3 loop reads CASSLGGPLGTGELFF. CDR3 bases: TGTGCCAGCAGCTTAGGAGGGCCCTTGGGAACCGGGGAGCTGTTTTTT. The full variable domain, completed using reference TRBV7-2 and TRBJ2-2, is GAGVSQSPSNKVTEKGKDVELRCDPISGHTALYWYRQSLGQGLEFLIYFQGNSAPDKSGLPSDRFSAERTGGSVSTLTIQRTQQEDSAVYLCASSLGGPLGTGELFFGEGSRLTVL.

This clone has more than one count but fewer than ten. The rearrangement links TRBV19 to TRBJ2-3; 12 nucleotides align to TRBD2. The germline gives CDR1 LNHDA, CDR2 SQIVND (reference sequence). Losses at the gene ends were 6 bases for V and 1 base for J; bases not matched to a gene: 2. The CDR3 length is 15 residues. CDR3 nucleotides: TGTGCCAGTAGGACTAGCGGGGGACGCACAGATACGCAGTATTTT. Translated: CASRTSGGRTDTQYF.

The chain recombines TRBV20-1 with TRBJ1-2; D perhaps matches TRBD1 (6 bases). Germline lookup yields CDR1 DFQATT and CDR2 SNEGSKA (reference sequence). This CDR3 is built from 11 residues. V was cut by 6 bases and J by 7 bases, with 12 bases left in between. The CDR3 bases are TGCAGTGCGAACAGGGAGGGTGGCTACACCTTC. Translated: CSANREGGYTF.

The genes are TRBV7-6 and TRBJ2-7, with TRBD2 matching 11 bases. V gave up 2 bases and J gave up 6 bases; unmatched junction bases: 9. Germline V CDR1 and CDR2: SGHVS, FNYEAQ. The CDR3 is 16 amino acids. The CDR3 protein is CASSLFDSGGASEQYF. The CDR3 DNA reads TGTGCCAGCAGCTTATTTGATAGCGGGGGGGCGAGCGAGCAGTACTTC.

This chain uses TRBV6-2 or TRBV6-3 with TRBJ1-5; 9 bases are a match to TRBD1. The length of the CDR3 is 17 residues. The junction had 4 bases not matched to a gene; V was cut back by 1 base and J by 0 bases. CDR1 is MNHEY and CDR2 is SVGEGT in the germline V gene. The CDR3 region is CASSYWGTGNSNQPQHF. The CDR3 DNA follows: TGTGCCAGCAGTTACTGGGGGACAGGGAATAGCAATCAGCCCCAGCATTTT.

The chain recombines TRBV9 with TRBJ1-2, with D possibly being TRBD1 (5 bases). CDR3 length: 14 amino acids. Deletions cut 2 bases from V and 4 bases from J, with 12 bases between. In germline, CDR1 is SGDLS, CDR2 YYNGEE. The CDR3: CASSVGSGSYGYTF. The CDR3, as DNA: TGTGCCAGCAGCGTTGGGTCAGGGTCCTATGGCTACACCTTC.

The chain has TRBV7-9 and TRBJ2-7; maybe TRBD1 (5 bases). The CDR3 consists of 14 residues. Germline lookup yields CDR1 SEHNR and CDR2 FQNEAQ (reference sequence). V was cut by 1 base and J by 5 bases, with 12 bases left in between. The CDR3 DNA reads TGTGCCAGCAGCTTAGACGCCCAGGGCGACGAGCAGTACTTC. It translates to CASSLDAQGDEQYF.

CDR3 residues: CASSLSEDRLGGYTF. CDR3 bases: TGTGCCAGCAGCCTTAGCGAGGACAGGTTGGGGGGCTACACCTTC. V is TRBV9 and J is TRBJ1-2; TRBD1 aligns across 7 bases. With 4 bases clipped from V and 8 bases from J, the junction kept 14 bases outside the gene matches. Germline assignment: CDR1 SGDLS and CDR2 YYNGEE. CDR3 length: 15 amino acids.

The gene calls are TRBV5-1 and TRBJ1-1; 10 bases map to TRBD1. Germline lookup yields CDR1 SGHRS and CDR2 YFSETQ. The CDR3 contains 16 residues. J lost 3 bases, V lost 1 base, and 6 bases had no gene match. The CDR3 nucleotides read TGCGCCAGCAGCTTGAAGGGTGGGACAGGGGACACTGAAGCTTTCTTT. This gives the protein CASSLKGGTGDTEAFF.

The genes are TRBV10-3 and TRBJ2-1, with 8 bases lining up with TRBD2. Trimming cost V 10 bases and J 0 bases; bases outside gene matches: 5. The CDR3 has 14 residues. The germline V gene encodes CDR1 ENHRY and CDR2 SYGVKD. The CDR3 DNA is TGTGCCACCGTAGCGGGGAGCTCCTACAATGAGCAGTTCTTC. Amino acid sequence: CATVAGSSYNEQFF.